The source of this T cell receptor (beta chain) is a study of blood T cell repertoires in COVID-19. Across the whole study: Both acute and convalescent COVID-19 samples were obtained from the United States, Italy and Spain.

The CDR3 spans 14 residues. The V and J ends lost 6 bases and 8 bases, in that order; junction bases with no gene match: 3. Looked up from germline, CDR1 is ENHRY and CDR2 is SYGVKD. Source study methods: Researchers report that nucleated cell counts were estimated from reference gene primer amplification. Profiling relied on immunoSEQ multiplex PCR, and the TCRdb table lists in-frame clones only, not all of them. V, J and clone size were drawn from that table, and D and trimming were deduced from the DNA. The sample has approximately 85,000 clones, 86% seen once; the top ten hold approximately 22%. This clone was picked up one time.

The sequence came from a woman aged 80 or older in a cohort sampled during active or convalescent COVID-19. Sequencing used peripheral blood. The gene calls are TRBV10-3 and TRBJ2-1; 14 positions agree with TRBD2. In DNA form, the CDR3 reads TGTGCCATCAGGCCGGGACTAGCGGGGGATGAGCAGTTCTTC. This encodes CAIRPGLAGDEQFF.